This T cell receptor (beta chain) comes out of a study of blood T cell repertoires in COVID-19. Study as a whole: From the United States, Italy and Spain came samples of acute and convalescent COVID-19. In each case, the material was cDNA or gDNA derived from T cells, B-cell-depleted T cells, or PBMCs.

CDR1 is WSHSY, CDR2 SAAADI, per germline. With 7 bases removed from V and 7 bases from J, the gap between germline ends came to 8 bases. The CDR3 is made up of 12 amino acids. Original processing methods: Amplification of reference gene primers was used by the study to estimate nucleated cell counts. Assay used: immunoSEQ multiplex PCR; TCRdb lists only in-frame clones, some missing. V and J calls and clone size are as listed in that table; D and trimming were resolved from the DNA. The sample shows some 150,000 clones, around 89% of them seen only once. The sequence derives from a man aged 60 to 75 with acute or convalescent COVID-19. The chain recombines TRBV10-2 with TRBJ1-6; D remains ambiguous. Sequencing was carried out using peripheral blood. CDR3 loop: CASNVQNSPLHF. CDR3 bases: TGCGCCAGCAACGTACAGAATTCACCCCTCCACTTT.